The 17 T cell receptor beta chains reported below all come from one sample, sequenced in a study of a mutant IDH1 vaccine in newly diagnosed glioma. This table comes from immunoSEQ multiplex PCR, and its TCRdb copy is limited to in-frame clones, with some not included. The data show roughly 30,000 clones, around 87% seen once. The antigens these receptors bind are not known. Sample time point: week 23, last vaccination. Vaccination used 300 ug of mutant IDH1 20-mer peptide per dose, with topical imiquimod. Specimen: PBMCs, collected from a glioma patient whose treatment included an IDH1 peptide vaccine. All receptors derive from a man aged 40-50 years with glioma.

This sequence joins TRBV19 and TRBJ2-7, with TRBD1 matching over 10 bases. The germline V gene encodes CDR1 LNHDA and CDR2 SQIVND (reference sequence). Unmatched junction bases numbered 6, after V lost 1 base and J lost 6 bases. The CDR3 sequence is 15 residues long. The CDR3 protein is CASSIAGTGASEQYF. The CDR3 bases are TGTGCCAGTAGTATAGCCGGGACAGGGGCTTCCGAGCAGTACTTC.

This rearrangement joins TRBV28 to TRBJ1-5; a weak D match, TRBD1 (5 bases). The CDR3 totals 15 residues. Looked up from germline, CDR1 is MDHEN and CDR2 is SYDVKM. The ends were cut back, 2 bases at V and 4 bases at J, with 12 bases in the middle. CDR3 sequence (DNA): TGTGCCAGCAGTTTAGATCAGGGCTGGAATCAGCCCCAGCATTTT. It encodes CASSLDQGWNQPQHF.

The genes are TRBV20-1 and TRBJ2-7; D gene ambiguous. Per the germline V gene, CDR1 is DFQATT and CDR2 is SNEGSKA (reference sequence). V was shortened by 6 bases and J by 4 bases, with 10 bases between the two germline ends. The CDR3 is 11 amino acids. The CDR3 region is CSAFPRYEQYF. DNA for the CDR3: TGCAGTGCGTTTCCCCGGTACGAGCAGTACTTC.

This chain links TRBV6-5 with TRBJ1-3, with D possibly TRBD1 on 6 matching bases. Germline assignment: CDR1 MNHEY and CDR2 SVGAGI. Trimming removed 2 bases from V and 3 bases from J, with 11 bases in between. The CDR3 has 15 amino acids. The CDR3 sequence: CASSYTTGRGNTIYF. The CDR3 nucleotides read TGTGCCAGCAGTTACACCACAGGGCGTGGAAACACCATATATTTT.

The genes are TRBV10-3 and TRBJ2-4; 8 bases are shared with TRBD1. CDR3 size: 18 residues. Germline-derived CDR1 and CDR2 are ENHRY and SYGVKD. Trimming at V came to 3 bases and at J to 5 bases, leaving 15 bases not matched to a gene. The CDR3 region has the DNA TGTGCCATCAGTGACCGCCTATTTGCAGGGGGCGAAGAAAACATTCAGTACTTC. Translating gives CAISDRLFAGGEENIQYF.

The CDR3 coding sequence is TGTGCCAGCAGTCTCTCCTACGAGCAGTACTTC. Amino acid sequence: CASSLSYEQYF. The chain carries TRBV27 and TRBJ2-7; D unresolved. The V gene lost 5 bases and the J gene lost 0 bases, with 2 bases spanning the gap. CDR3 length: 11 residues. Germline values: CDR1 MNHEY, CDR2 SMNVEV (reference sequence).

The chain employs TRBV19 and TRBJ1-2, with 7 nucleotides matching TRBD1. Germline lookup yields CDR1 LNHDA and CDR2 SQIVND (reference sequence). The CDR3 totals 12 residues. V lost 5 bases, J lost 12 bases, and 9 bases stayed unmatched. For the CDR3, the DNA is TGTGCCAGTAGTTTCCGGGACAGCCGGCACACCTTC. It yields the protein CASSFRDSRHTF.

The chain links TRBV18 to TRBJ1-1, with 9 positions matching TRBD1. V trimming: 9 bases; J trimming: 5 bases; junction bases outside the gene matches: 13. CDR3 length: 15 amino acids. The V gene's germline CDR1 is KGHSH and CDR2 LQKENI. CDR3 DNA: TGTGCCAGTCAACCAGGAAGGACAGGGGAGACTGAAGCTTTCTTT. This translates into CASQPGRTGETEAFF.

J is TRBJ1-1 and V is TRBV4-1; D is unclear. The V end lost 4 bases, the J end lost 2 bases, and 11 bases lay between the germline ends. This CDR3 comprises 14 residues. Germline V gene sequence: CDR1 MGHRA, CDR2 YSYEKL. The CDR3: CASSPGRYNTEAFF. In DNA form, the CDR3 reads TGCGCCAGCAGCCCCGGACGGTATAACACTGAAGCTTTCTTT.

The V and J genes are TRBV6-1 and TRBJ1-1; D is unclear. The CDR3 extends over 14 amino acids. From germline, CDR1 is MNHNS and CDR2 SASEGT. V was trimmed by 2 bases and J by 0 bases, leaving 7 bases between them. This CDR3 reads CASSELWVNTEAFF. CDR3 nucleotides: TGTGCCAGCAGTGAACTTTGGGTGAACACTGAAGCTTTCTTT.

The chain is built from TRBV4-1 and TRBJ2-1; TRBD2 matches 8 bases. There are 17 residues in the CDR3. Losses at the gene ends were 2 bases for V and 5 bases for J; bases not matched to a gene: 11. The germline V gene has CDR1 MGHRA and CDR2 YSYEKL. The CDR3 here is CASSQLRRGVYDNEQFF. The CDR3 DNA is TGCGCCAGCAGCCAACTCAGGCGGGGGGTATACGACAATGAGCAGTTCTTC.

The V and J genes are TRBV7-2 and TRBJ2-7; TRBD2 might be the D (6 bases). There are 11 residues in the CDR3. Germline assignment: CDR1 SGHTA and CDR2 FQGNSA. Trimming cost V 5 bases and J 7 bases, with 9 bases left between them. This CDR3 is CASSPEGEQYF. The CDR3 bases are TGTGCCAGCAGCCCGGAGGGGGAGCAGTACTTC.

The rearrangement uses TRBV2 and TRBJ1-3; D is unresolved. This CDR3 spans 14 amino acids. Germline V gives CDR1 SNHLY, CDR2 FYNNEI. V gave up 1 base and J gave up 0 bases, with 4 bases separating them. The chain's CDR3 is CASSEVYSGNTIYF. The CDR3 nucleotides read TGTGCCAGCAGTGAAGTCTACTCTGGAAACACCATATATTTT.

The J gene is TRBJ2-1, the V gene TRBV4-1; D remains unclear. Germline V lookup: CDR1 MGHRA, CDR2 YSYEKL. Trimming removed 0 bases from V and 8 bases from J, with 8 bases in between. This CDR3 has 13 residues. The CDR3, as DNA: TGCGCCAGCAGCCAAGATCATCTGGATGAGCAGTTCTTC. This encodes CASSQDHLDEQFF.

In this sample, this clone turned up once. J is TRBJ2-1 and V is TRBV7-2; 8 bases match TRBD2. Trimming removed 5 bases from V and 15 bases from J; junction bases left unmatched: 9. This CDR3 spans 12 amino acids. CDR1 SGHTA and CDR2 FQGNSA come from the germline V gene. The CDR3 region has the DNA TGTGCCAGCAGCAGAACCGGGACTAGGGGGTTCTTC. Encoded protein: CASSRTGTRGFF.

V usage is TRBV18 and J usage is TRBJ2-4; a possible D gene is TRBD2 (5 bases). V was clipped by 4 bases and J by 3 bases, with 10 bases between them. Germline-derived CDR1 and CDR2 are KGHSH and LQKENI. The CDR3 has 14 residues. In nucleotides, the CDR3 is TGTGCCAGCTCACTGTTTGAGGGCAAAAACATTCAGTACTTC. As protein: CASSLFEGKNIQYF.

The rearrangement uses TRBV7-8 and TRBJ1-1; 12 bases map to TRBD1. CDR1 is SGHVS and CDR2 is FQNEAQ in the germline V gene. Trimming took 3 bases from V and 1 from J; bases not matched to a gene: 3. CDR3 length: 16 residues. The CDR3 sequence is CASSLGQGAWNTEAFF. The CDR3 DNA is TGTGCCAGCAGCTTGGGACAGGGGGCTTGGAACACTGAAGCTTTCTTT.